The clone carrying this TCR beta chain came up a few times. This specimen belongs to a study of human T cells and chemical hapten exposure. Time point meaning: patch test 2, 6 weeks after DPC sensitization. Treatment in this sample: therapeutic diphenylcyclopropenone sensitization with weekly scalp DPC. TCRdb re-called the RACE reads with MiXCR, one entry per CDR3 protein. The profile shows hundreds of thousands of distinct CDR3 sequences, more than 5% of them singletons. The CDR3 runs 13 residues. V lost 6 bases and J lost 3, with 12 bases in between. Germline CDR1 and CDR2: MDHEN and SYDVKM. The material sequenced was whole blood, taken in connection with sensitization to the hapten diphenylcyclopropenone (DPC). The receptor was derived from a woman aged 18 to 35 with alopecia areata. Some clones in this sample may be carry-over from other donors' samples. This chain uses TRBV28 with TRBJ2-7; weak D call: TRBD1 (6 bases). The CDR3 reads CASSPWGLYEQYF. For the CDR3, the DNA is TGTGCCAGCAGCCCCTGGGGGCTCTACGAGCAGTACTTC.